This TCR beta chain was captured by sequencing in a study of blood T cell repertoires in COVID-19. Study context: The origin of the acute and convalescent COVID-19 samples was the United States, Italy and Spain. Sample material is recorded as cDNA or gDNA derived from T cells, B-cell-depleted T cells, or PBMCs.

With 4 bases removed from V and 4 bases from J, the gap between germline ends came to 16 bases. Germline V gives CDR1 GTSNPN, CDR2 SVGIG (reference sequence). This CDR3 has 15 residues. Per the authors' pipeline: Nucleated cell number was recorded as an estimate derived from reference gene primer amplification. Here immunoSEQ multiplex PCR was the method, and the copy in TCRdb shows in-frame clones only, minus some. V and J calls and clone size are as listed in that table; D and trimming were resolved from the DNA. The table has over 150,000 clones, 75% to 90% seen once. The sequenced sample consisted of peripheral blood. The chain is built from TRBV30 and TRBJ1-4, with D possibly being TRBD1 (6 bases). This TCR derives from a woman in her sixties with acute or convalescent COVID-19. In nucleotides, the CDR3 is TGTGCCTGGATCGTCAGGGGAGCCGGTAATGAAAAACTGTTTTTT. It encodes CAWIVRGAGNEKLFF.